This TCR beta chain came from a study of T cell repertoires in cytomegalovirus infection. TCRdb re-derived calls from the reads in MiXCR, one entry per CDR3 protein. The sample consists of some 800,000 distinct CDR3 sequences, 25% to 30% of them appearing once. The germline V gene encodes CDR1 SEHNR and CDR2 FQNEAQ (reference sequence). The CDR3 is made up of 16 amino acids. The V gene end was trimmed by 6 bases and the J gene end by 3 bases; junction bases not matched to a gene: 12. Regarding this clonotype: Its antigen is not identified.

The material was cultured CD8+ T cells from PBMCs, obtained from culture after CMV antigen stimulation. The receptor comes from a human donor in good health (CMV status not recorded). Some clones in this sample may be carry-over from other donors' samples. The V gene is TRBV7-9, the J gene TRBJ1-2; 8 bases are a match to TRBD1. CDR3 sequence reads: CASSSGGNRGDYGYTF. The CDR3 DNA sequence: TGTGCCAGCAGTTCAGGGGGGAACAGGGGGGACTATGGCTACACCTTC. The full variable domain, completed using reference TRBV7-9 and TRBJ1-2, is DTGVSQNPRHKITKRGQNVTFRCDPISEHNRLYWYRQTLGQGPEFLTYFQNEAQLEKSRLLSDRFSAERPKGSFSTLEIQRTEQGDSAMYLCASSSGGNRGDYGYTFGSGTRLTVV.